Listed below are T cell receptor beta chains from one sample, sequenced in a study of T cells in Graves' hyperthyroidism and ophthalmopathy. In TCRdb, the multiplex PCR reads were re-called with MiXCR into one record per CDR3 protein. The sample lists 490,000 or so distinct CDR3 sequences; over 45% were seen once. Sequencing was done on a sample of peripheral blood or thyroid tissue (not recorded which). The receptor source for this set is an adult woman with Graves' disease, either hyperthyroidism or ophthalmopathy (not recorded which). Both conserved end residues are part of each CDR3. Fields, in order: D gene, V gene, CDR3 length, J gene, clone size, CDR3 DNA, CDR3 protein. A D gene is named only where the DNA matches it firmly. Size is stated for part of the rows, as once, few or many counts, or as a class when the clone is expanded.

NA	TRBV3-1	16	TRBJ1-6	once	TGTGCCAGCAGCCAAGATCTCCTCTCCTATAATTCACCCCTCCACTTT	CASSQDLLSYNSPLHF
TRBD2	TRBV10-2	14	TRBJ2-3	few	TGCGCCAGCAGAGGACTAGCGGGCACAGATACGCAGTATTTT	CASRGLAGTDTQYF
NA	TRBV10-3	13	TRBJ1-1	few	TGTGCTTCAATGGACAGCGTAAACGACAAAGCTTTCTTT	CASMDSVNDKAFF
TRBD1	TRBV19	19	TRBJ2-6	NA	TGTGCCAGCAGCCGCGGAAGGGACAGGGGTTCCTCTGGGGCCAACGTCCTGACTTTC	CASSRGRDRGSSGANVLTF
TRBD1	TRBV28	16	TRBJ1-2	few	TGTGCCAGCAGCATAACCGGGACAGGGGGTCTTTATGGCTACACCTTC	CASSITGTGGLYGYTF
NA	TRBV10-3	13	TRBJ1-5	NA	TGTGCCATCAGAGGACTAGAGAATGAGCCCCAGCATTTT	CAIRGLENEPQHF
TRBD1	TRBV5-1	15	TRBJ1-3	once	TGCGCCAGCAGCTCTGGACAGGCCTCTGGAAACACCATATATTTT	CASSSGQASGNTIYF
NA	TRBV29-1	13	TRBJ2-7	NA	TGCAGCAGTGAAGGGCCTGCGGTCTACGAGCAGTACTTC	CSSEGPAVYEQYF
NA	TRBV6-6	17	TRBJ2-5	NA	TGTGCCAGCAGTGAACTGGCAGGGGAAGGTTTAAAGGAGACCCAGTACTTC	CASSELAGEGLKETQYF
NA	TRBV7-9	14	TRBJ2-5	NA	TGTGCCAGCAGCCTGAAAGTGGGGGGAGAGACCCAGTACTTC	CASSLKVGGETQYF
NA	TRBV19	15	TRBJ1-4	NA	TGTGCCAGTAGTACGGGACGGCGAACTAATGAAAAACTGTTTTTT	CASSTGRRTNEKLFF
TRBD2	TRBV7-9	15	TRBJ2-7	NA	TGTGCCAGCAGCCCTAAGCGGGAGAGGGGCAATGAGCAGTACTTC	CASSPKRERGNEQYF
TRBD1	TRBV5-1	16	TRBJ1-1	many	TGCGCCAGCAGCTCCCGACAGGGGGCGTATAGCACTGAAGCTTTCTTT	CASSSRQGAYSTEAFF
NA	TRBV7-2	12	TRBJ1-2	NA	TGTGCCAGCAGCTTAGATGGGGCTGGCTACACCTTC	CASSLDGAGYTF
NA	TRBV7-9	13	TRBJ2-7	many	TGTGCCAGCATTAAGGACGGCTCCTACGAGCAGTACTTC	CASIKDGSYEQYF
NA	TRBV10-1	15	TRBJ2-7	few	TGCGCCAGCAGTGTTGGAATCTACGCGGGCGACGAGCAGTACTTC	CASSVGIYAGDEQYF
NA	TRBV2	15	TRBJ1-3	NA	TGTGCCAGCAGTGGAGTTGAAGGGACTGGAAACACCATATATTTT	CASSGVEGTGNTIYF
NA	TRBV7-9	13	TRBJ1-2	many	TGTGCCAGCAGCTTAGCGAGGACGGATGGCTACACCTTC	CASSLARTDGYTF
NA	TRBV7-9	12	TRBJ1-5	many	TGTGCCAGCAGCGCCGGGAGTCAGCCCCAGCATTTT	CASSAGSQPQHF
NA	TRBV30	13	TRBJ1-5	few	TGTGCCTGGACCCCCAGATCGAATCAGCCCCAGCATTTT	CAWTPRSNQPQHF
NA	TRBV3-1	13	TRBJ1-2	NA	TGTGCCAGCAGCCAAGATATCGCAGGGGGCTACACCTTC	CASSQDIAGGYTF
NA	TRBV28	14	TRBJ1-4	NA	TGTGCCAGCAGTCTGGGGGGGCTGGGTGAAAAACTGTTTTTT	CASSLGGLGEKLFF
NA	TRBV20-1	13	TRBJ1-2	NA	TGCAGTGCTAGCGGGCGGGGTGGAGAAGGCTACACCTTC	CSASGRGGEGYTF
NA	TRBV9	14	TRBJ2-2	NA	TGTGCCGGCAGCGTAGCAGGGTCTGGCGGGGAGCTGTTTTTT	CAGSVAGSGGELFF
NA	TRBV20-1	12	TRBJ1-1	NA	TGCAGTGCTAGAGCGGCAGGGACTGAAGCTTTCTTT	CSARAAGTEAFF
NA	TRBV7-2	14	TRBJ1-2	NA	TGTACCAGCAGCCCATCTGACAGGCGGGGAAGCTACACCTTC	CTSSPSDRRGSYTF
NA	TRBV29-1	13	TRBJ2-1	NA	TGCAGCGTTGAAGAACTCCAGGGGAGTGAGCAGTTCTTC	CSVEELQGSEQFF
NA	TRBV20-1	14	TRBJ1-3	many	TGCAGTGCGTCACGACTGGCCTCTAGAAACACCATATATTTT	CSASRLASRNTIYF
NA	TRBV2	13	TRBJ1-4	NA	TGTGCCACGACGCGGGACATCGTAGAAAAACTGTTTTTT	CATTRDIVEKLFF
NA	TRBV11-2	15	TRBJ2-5	NA	TGTGCCAGCAGCTTATATTCAGGGATTAGAGATACCCAGTACTTC	CASSLYSGIRDTQYF
NA	TRBV7-2	15	TRBJ1-1	NA	TGTGCCAGCAGCTTAGAAGGTACACTCGGGACTGAAGCTTTCTTT	CASSLEGTLGTEAFF
NA	TRBV6-1	12	TRBJ2-7	NA	TGTGCCAGCAAACGGGGCCTCGACGAGCAGTACTTC	CASKRGLDEQYF
NA	TRBV7-9	14	TRBJ2-7	once	TGTGCCAGCAGTCCCGGCGTGGGTCGCTACGAGCAGTACTTC	CASSPGVGRYEQYF
TRBD2	TRBV9	14	TRBJ2-7	few	TGTGCCAGCAGCGTAGAGCCAGCGGGAAGGGAGCAGTACTTC	CASSVEPAGREQYF
NA	TRBV7-9	14	TRBJ2-5	NA	TGTGCCAGCAGCTTAGGCTACGGCAATCAGCCCCAGTACTTC	CASSLGYGNQPQYF
NA	TRBV28	14	TRBJ2-7	NA	TGTGCCAGCAGACCGGACGTGAGGGGCTACGAGCAGTACTTC	CASRPDVRGYEQYF
NA	TRBV28	13	TRBJ1-5	few	TGTGCCAGCAGTTTGCACCCAAATCAGCCCCAGCATTTT	CASSLHPNQPQHF
NA	TRBV20-1	13	TRBJ2-7	NA	TGCAGTGCCCAAGGGTTCTCCCACCTCGCGCAGTACTTC	CSAQGFSHLAQYF
NA	TRBV9	13	TRBJ2-7	NA	TGTGCCAGCCGCGGGGGACAGAACTACGAGCAGTACTTC	CASRGGQNYEQYF